This TCR delta chain was recovered during a study of gamma-delta T cells after stem cell transplantation. V shed 0 bases, J shed 0 bases, and the junction held 15 bases outside the gene matches. The CDR3 sequence is 20 residues long. CDR1 is TSWWSYY, CDR2 QGS, per germline. TCRdb fed the RT-PCR reads into CATT to redo clone calling. The table records roughly 840 delta-chain clones, 2.5% to 3.5% of them present only once. By sample fraction, this clone is medium-sized. A far larger clone is a single base away, which makes a read error likely. The V and J genes are TRDV1 and TRDJ1; 8 nucleotides match TRDD3. The clonotype originates from a human donor. It is not recorded whose cells these are; they may come from a transplant donor. Sequences were obtained from gamma-delta T cells. DNA of the CDR3: TGTGCTCTTGGGGAACTATTCCCAGTACTGGGGGGTTGGAACACCGATAAACTCATCTTT. This translates into CALGELFPVLGGWNTDKLIF.